This TCR beta chain stems from a study of T cell responses to AZD1222 COVID-19 vaccine. General study points: Clonal diversity was possibly underestimated, and white British individuals and females predominated among donors.

The table came from immunoSEQ multiplex PCR; TCRdb's copy has only in-frame clones and leaves some out. The table includes some 74,000 clones, 87% detected once. Regarding this clone: Antigen unknown.

The CDR3 length is 16 residues. Trimming removed 3 bases from V and 5 bases from J; junction bases left unmatched: 5. In germline, CDR1 is MNHEY, CDR2 SMNVEV (reference sequence). The chain combines TRBV27 with TRBJ2-2; 11 bases match TRBD2. Sequencing was performed on peripheral blood, taken 28 days after the second AZD1222 dose. The receptor was derived from an adult who received the AZD1222 COVID-19 vaccine. As DNA, the CDR3 is TGTGCCAGCAGTTTTAGCGGGAGGGTGGTAACCGGGGAGCTGTTTTTT. Translation: CASSFSGRVVTGELFF.